Below are 29 T cell receptor beta chains sequenced from a single sample in a study of early T cells in non-severe SARS-CoV-2 infection. TCRdb independently ran MiXCR on the 5' RACE reads; one entry per CDR3 protein. The sample records some 46,000 distinct CDR3 sequences, around 6.1% being singletons. The source material was whole blood, sampled at baseline. Receptor source: an adult who was a healthcare worker with PCR-confirmed SARS-CoV-2 infection or an uninfected control (not recorded which).

This clonotype has more than one count but fewer than ten. The chain has TRBV2 and TRBJ2-2; D might be TRBD2 (6 bases). Germline V gene sequence: CDR1 SNHLY, CDR2 FYNNEI. This CDR3 has 15 amino acids. V lost 6 bases, J lost 6 bases, and 17 bases lay in between. CDR3 protein: CASRGGQGDAGELFF. The DNA for the CDR3 is TGTGCCAGCAGAGGAGGGCAGGGCGACGCCGGGGAGCTGTTTTTT.

By share, this clonotype counts as medium-sized. Its ends do not fully match the called genes, so a read error is possible. The V call is TRBV7-9, the J call TRBJ2-7; tentative D call: TRBD2 (6 bases). CDR1 and CDR2 (germline): SEHNR, FQNEAQ (reference sequence). CDR3 length: 13 residues. CDR3 in DNA: TGTGCCAGCAGCCTTATGGATCTACGGGGGTTGCACTTC. Translating gives CASSLMDLRGLHF.

The chain employs TRBV6-5 and TRBJ1-4; D is unresolved. CDR1 is MNHEY and CDR2 is SVGAGI in the germline V gene. V was pared by 4 bases and J by 7 bases, with 10 bases between. The CDR3 is made up of 13 amino acids. Here the CDR3 DNA reads TGTGCCAGCAGTTCCCAGGCGGGTGAAAAACTGTTTTTT. Translation: CASSSQAGEKLFF.

This clonotype was counted only a few times. Because the CDR3's place on the DNA is in doubt, the DNA is left out and the CDR3 is given as listed by TCRdb. The chain couples TRBV4-3 to TRBJ2-5; the table's D call, TRBD1, has no DNA check behind it. The CDR3 spans 15 amino acids, including both terminal residues. Germline V gene data show CDR1 as LGHNA and CDR2 as YSLEER. CDR3 loop: CASSQDLRAGETQYF.

The rearrangement uses TRBV20-1 and TRBJ1-2; 7 bases fit TRBD1. Germline V gene sequence: CDR1 DFQATT, CDR2 SNEGSKA (reference sequence). The length of the CDR3 is 11 residues. Trimming took 5 bases from V and 8 from J; bases not matched to a gene: 5. The CDR3 is CSAAGGGGYTF. The DNA of the CDR3 is TGCAGTGCTGCAGGGGGGGGCGGCTACACCTTC.

This clonotype was seen repeatedly, ten times or more. CDR3 region: CASSQDGGIGNQPQHF. CDR3 coding DNA: TGCGCCAGCAGCCAAGACGGGGGGATTGGCAATCAGCCCCAGCATTTT. V usage is TRBV4-1 and J usage is TRBJ1-5; TRBD1 might be the D (5 bases). Per germline, CDR1 MGHRA and CDR2 YSYEKL. The CDR3 covers 16 residues. V dropped 0 bases and J dropped 2 bases, with 11 bases sitting between them.

The V gene is TRBV7-3, the J gene TRBJ2-1; D possibly corresponds to TRBD2 (5 bases). The CDR3 consists of 11 residues. CDR1 SGHTA and CDR2 FQGTGA come from the germline V gene. The V gene lost 5 bases and the J gene lost 6 bases, with 5 bases spanning the gap. The CDR3 bases are TGTGCCAGCAGCGCGGGCAATGAGCAGTTCTTC. Translating gives CASSAGNEQFF.

This clonotype was seen only once. The chain employs TRBV12-3 or TRBV12-4 and TRBJ2-2; the match to TRBD1 covers 9 bases. The CDR3 covers 17 residues. The junction had 13 bases not matched to a gene; V was cut back by 7 bases and J by 4 bases. The CDR3 region has the DNA TGTGCCAGCAACTCCGGGACAGGGTTATTTGGCACCGGGGAGCTGTTTTTT. It encodes CASNSGTGLFGTGELFF.

This clonotype was observed a handful of times. The chain recombines TRBV20-1 with TRBJ2-1; the D is unclear. Germline V gives CDR1 DFQATT, CDR2 SNEGSKA (reference sequence). CDR3 length: 13 amino acids. V was trimmed by 0 bases and J by 5 bases, leaving 8 bases between them. CDR3 sequence reads: CSARDYTHNEQFF. The DNA of the CDR3 is TGCAGTGCTAGAGATTACACCCACAATGAGCAGTTCTTC.

This clonotype was found a few times. The chain's CDR3 is CASTWEDDAGELFF. The CDR3 DNA reads TGTGCCAGCACGTGGGAAGACGACGCCGGGGAGCTGTTTTTT. The V and J genes are TRBV7-6 and TRBJ2-2, with D hard to call. Germline CDR1 and CDR2: SGHVS and FNYEAQ. V lost 7 bases and J lost 6, with 15 bases in between. The CDR3 contains 14 residues.

V is TRBV11-2 and J is TRBJ2-2, with 10 bases matching TRBD2. The CDR3 spans 15 residues. V shed 5 bases and J 5 bases; nucleotides not matched to a gene: 5. CDR1 is SGHAT, CDR2 FQNNGV, per germline. CDR3 in DNA: TGTGCCAGCAGCCAACTAGCGGGACCGACCGGGGAGCTGTTTTTT. Amino acid sequence: CASSQLAGPTGELFF.

The genes are TRBV21-1 and TRBJ2-7; the table's TRBD1 call for D was not verified on the DNA. TRBV21-1 is a recognized pseudogene. The CDR3 covers 16 residues. Here the CDR3 reads CASSKVRRDRGYEQYF. The CDR3 DNA sequence: TGTGCCAGCAGCAAAGTACGGAGAGACAGGGGGTACGAGCAGTACTTC.

This clonotype came up many times. The rearrangement uses TRBV18 and TRBJ2-7, with TRBD1 identical over 10 bases. V dropped 8 bases and J dropped 7; count of bases not matched to a gene: 17. CDR1 KGHSH and CDR2 LQKENI come from the germline V gene. The CDR3 consists of 16 residues. The CDR3 loop reads CASGFLPGTGAGEQYF. In DNA form, the CDR3 reads TGTGCCAGCGGATTCCTCCCCGGGACAGGGGCGGGAGAGCAGTACTTC.

Many counts were recorded for this clonotype. V usage is TRBV3-1 and J usage is TRBJ1-2, with 12 bases lining up with TRBD1. V trimming: 4 bases; J trimming: 5 bases; junction bases outside the gene matches: 5. CDR1 LGHDT and CDR2 YNNKEL come from the germline V gene (reference sequence). The CDR3 runs 15 residues. The CDR3 reads CASSRDRGQAYGYTF. CDR3 DNA sequence: TGTGCCAGCAGCCGGGACAGGGGGCAAGCGTATGGCTACACCTTC.

The V and J genes are TRBV11-2 and TRBJ1-1; D remains ambiguous. This CDR3 is built from 14 residues. The germline V gene has CDR1 SGHAT and CDR2 FQNNGV. V was cut by 5 bases and J by 8 bases, with 18 bases left in between. The CDR3 spells CASSTPQHRLEAFF. DNA of the CDR3: TGTGCCAGCAGCACCCCCCAGCATCGATTAGAAGCTTTCTTT. Supplemented by reference TRBV11-2 and TRBJ1-1, the full variable domain reads EAGVAQSPRYKIIEKRQSVAFWCNPISGHATLYWYQQILGQGPKLLIQFQNNGVVDDSQLPKDRFSAERLKGVDSTLKIQPAKLEDSAVYLCASSTPQHRLEAFFGQGTRLTVV.

This clonotype was recorded at least ten times. The genes are TRBV29-1 and TRBJ1-2; D gene ambiguous. Germline V lookup: CDR1 SQVTM, CDR2 ANQGSEA. Trimming cost V 7 bases and J 5 bases, with 17 bases left between them. CDR3 size: 13 residues. CDR3 in DNA: TGCAGCGCCTGGACCGTCACGGATTATGGCTACACCTTC. Translating it yields CSAWTVTDYGYTF. Complete variable domain (other parts from reference TRBV29-1 and TRBJ1-2): SAVISQKPSRDICQRGTSLTIQCQVDSQVTMMFWYRQQPGQSLTLIATANQGSEATYESGFVIDKFPISRPNLTFSTLTVSNMSPEDSSIYLCSAWTVTDYGYTFGSGTRLTVV.

This clonotype came up a few times. V is TRBV12-3 or TRBV12-4 and J is TRBJ2-3; 7 bases line up with TRBD2. The CDR3 spans 14 residues. J gave up 2 bases and V 7 bases, and 6 bases lay outside the gene matches. The CDR3 loop is CASIPGLNTDTQYF. The CDR3, as DNA: TGTGCCAGCATCCCGGGACTAAACACAGATACGCAGTATTTT.

In its sample, this clonotype was seen many times. The genes are TRBV20-1 and TRBJ2-7; 9 positions agree with TRBD1. The CDR3 has 13 residues. With 4 bases clipped from V and 6 bases from J, the junction kept 7 bases outside the gene matches. Germline CDR1 DFQATT, CDR2 SNEGSKA (reference sequence). CDR3 amino acids: CSATRDRDAEQYF. The CDR3 nucleotides are TGCAGTGCTACCCGGGACAGGGATGCCGAGCAGTACTTC.

There are many counts of this clonotype. This sequence joins TRBV7-7 and TRBJ2-2, with 13 bases matching TRBD2. The CDR3 runs 14 residues. CDR1 is SSHAT, CDR2 FNYEAQ, per germline (reference sequence). The CDR3 DNA is TGTGCTAGTGGACTAGCGGGGGATATCGGGGAGCTGTTTTTT. It codes for CASGLAGDIGELFF. Looking up the rest from reference TRBV7-7 and TRBJ2-2 gives the full variable domain: GAGVSQSPRYKVTKRGQDVTLRCDPISSHATLYWYQQALGQGPEFLTYFNYEAQPDKSGLPSDRFSAERPEGSISTLTIQRTEQRDSAMYRCASGLAGDIGELFFGEGSRLTVL.

This chain uses TRBV10-3 with TRBJ1-1; D is uncertain. The CDR3 runs to 15 residues. The V gene's germline CDR1 is ENHRY and CDR2 SYGVKD. Trimming shortened V by 0 bases and J by 6 bases, and 14 bases separated the two germline ends. CDR3 nucleotides: TGTGCCATCAGTGAGTCCTCCACGCCAGGATCTGAAGCTTTCTTT. Translation: CAISESSTPGSEAFF.

This clonotype was observed many times. The V and J genes are TRBV7-2 and TRBJ2-3; no firm D call. The V end was cut by 4 bases, the J end by 2 bases, with 10 bases between. This CDR3 has 14 amino acids. The germline gives CDR1 SGHTA, CDR2 FQGNSA. The CDR3 sequence is CASSSGPTTDTQYF. The CDR3 DNA is TGTGCCAGCAGCTCCGGACCGACCACAGATACGCAGTATTTT.

The chain uses TRBV6-5 and TRBJ2-7; D possibly uses TRBD1 or TRBD2 (6 bases each). CDR3 length equals 13 residues. The V end lost 5 bases, the J end lost 3 bases, and 11 bases lay between the germline ends. Germline-derived CDR1 and CDR2 are MNHEY and SVGAGI. The CDR3 here is CASSRGPGYEQYF. The CDR3 DNA reads TGTGCCAGCAGTCGGGGGCCTGGCTACGAGCAGTACTTC.

The CDR3 region has the DNA TGTGCCAGCAGCTCGCCGTGGGGATTGACAGGCGGAACCGGGGAGCTGTTTTTT. This codes for CASSSPWGLTGGTGELFF. The V and J genes are TRBV5-4 and TRBJ2-2; D possibly corresponds to TRBD1 (6 bases). Germline-derived CDR1 and CDR2 are SGHNT and YYREEE (reference sequence). This CDR3 region has 18 residues. The germline V and J ends were trimmed by 3 bases and 5 bases, with 23 bases remaining between them. The entire variable domain, with the rest obtained from reference TRBV5-4 and TRBJ2-2, is as follows: ETGVTQSPTHLIKTRGQQVTLRCSSQSGHNTVSWYQQALGQGPQFIFQYYREEENGRGNFPPRFSGLQFPNYSSELNVNALELDDSALYLCASSSPWGLTGGTGELFFGEGSRLTVL.

The chain recombines TRBV11-2 with TRBJ2-3, with 10 bases identical to TRBD2. The CDR3 totals 15 residues. Germline-derived CDR1 and CDR2 are SGHAT and FQNNGV. Germline trimming cut 1 base from V and 4 bases from J; bases unmatched to any gene: 2. The CDR3 here is CASSLGAGGPDTQYF. The CDR3, as DNA: TGTGCCAGCAGCTTAGGAGCGGGGGGGCCAGATACGCAGTATTTT. Full variable domain (rest looked up from reference TRBV11-2 and TRBJ2-3): EAGVAQSPRYKIIEKRQSVAFWCNPISGHATLYWYQQILGQGPKLLIQFQNNGVVDDSQLPKDRFSAERLKGVDSTLKIQPAKLEDSAVYLCASSLGAGGPDTQYFGPGTRLTVL.

In its sample, this clonotype was seen many times. The chain recombines TRBV7-9 with TRBJ2-3; perhaps D is TRBD1 or TRBD2 (5 bases each). The germline gives CDR1 SEHNR, CDR2 FQNEAQ (reference sequence). With 8 bases removed from V and 2 bases from J, the gap between germline ends came to 11 bases. The CDR3 contains 13 residues. The CDR3 DNA sequence: TGTGCCAGCCGGGACGCGCACACAGATACGCAGTATTTT. This encodes CASRDAHTDTQYF.

This clonotype was recorded many times. The chain uses TRBV11-2 and TRBJ2-3, with a possible D match to TRBD1 (6 bases). In germline, CDR1 is SGHAT, CDR2 FQNNGV. The CDR3 extends over 15 amino acids. The germline V and J ends were trimmed by 7 bases and 3 bases, with 17 bases remaining between them. The CDR3 is CASTSEGVLTDTQYF. For the CDR3, the DNA is TGTGCCAGCACCTCCGAGGGGGTTTTAACAGATACGCAGTATTTT.

This clonotype occurred many times. The J gene is TRBJ2-1, the V gene TRBV6-4; D is unresolved. This CDR3 region has 14 residues. From germline, CDR1 is MRHNA and CDR2 SNTAGT. V was shortened by 5 bases and J by 3 bases, with 11 bases between the two germline ends. The CDR3 protein is CASSPGPDYNEQFF. CDR3 in DNA: TGTGCCAGCAGTCCCGGGCCAGACTACAATGAGCAGTTCTTC.

This clonotype was found many times. V is TRBV7-8 and J is TRBJ2-5, with a tentative D call TRBD1 (6 bases). The CDR3 is 13 residues long. Deletions cut 5 bases from V and 5 bases from J, with 12 bases between. CDR1 SGHVS and CDR2 FQNEAQ come from the germline V gene. This chain's CDR3 is CASSPDSWETQYF. The CDR3, as DNA: TGTGCCAGCAGCCCGGACAGTTGGGAGACCCAGTACTTC.

This clonotype was found a few times. J is TRBJ1-5 and V is TRBV28, with D possibly matching TRBD1 (6 bases). This CDR3 is 14 amino acids long. Trimming shortened V by 6 bases and J by 7 bases, and 16 bases separated the two germline ends. The germline gives CDR1 MDHEN, CDR2 SYDVKM. The CDR3 region is CASRPRGAPQPQHF. Here the CDR3 DNA reads TGTGCCAGCAGGCCGAGGGGGGCACCCCAGCCCCAGCATTTT.